This TCR beta chain was captured in a study of breast tumors, draining lymph nodes, adjacent tissues. Comments on this clonotype: The target antigen is unknown.

The CDR3 has 16 amino acids. The V gene lost 6 bases and the J gene lost 0 bases, with 15 bases spanning the gap. Axillary draining lymph nodes of breast cancer patients supplied the node samples. TCRdb itself ran the multiplex PCR reads through MiXCR, one entry per CDR3 protein. The profile shows 150,000 to 200,000 distinct CDR3 sequences, roughly 30% of them singletons. Overall study findings and caveats: The data were judged consistent with most tumor T cells coming from lymph node and expanding in tumor. Tumors had less TCR diversity than lymph nodes, more than nontumor tissue.

The chain uses TRBV12-3 or TRBV12-4 and TRBJ2-4; TRBD1 might be the D (5 bases). The sample was axillary lymph node tissue. The TCR comes from a female donor with breast cancer. Some clones in this sample may be carry-over from other donors' samples. The CDR3 region is CASSPLGVVAKNIQYF. CDR3 bases: TGTGCCAGCAGCCCCCTAGGGGTGGTAGCCAAAAACATTCAGTACTTC.